The 26 T cell receptor beta chains given below trace back to one sample, sequenced in a study of T-cell reconstitution after alpha-beta-depleted transplantation in children. The TCRbeta library was prepared with unique molecular identifiers. Each CDR3 protein gets one entry after TCRdb re-called the PCR reads with MiXCR. In the table there are hundreds of thousands of distinct CDR3 sequences, around a sixth of which are singletons. The source was PBMCs from the stem cell graft donor, collected from the stem cell graft. The source of these receptors is a human donor who donated a stem cell graft to a child with acute myeloid leukemia.

This clonotype was observed a few times. The chain carries TRBV7-6 and TRBJ2-3; D remains unclear. The CDR3 is made up of 13 amino acids. The ends were cut back, 2 bases at V and 5 bases at J, with 8 bases in the middle. Per germline, CDR1 SGHVS and CDR2 FNYEAQ. DNA of the CDR3: TGTGCCAGCAGCTTATTCCCTCTAGATACGCAGTATTTT. Its protein is CASSLFPLDTQYF.

The sample holds a few counts of this clonotype. The rearrangement links TRBV29-1 to TRBJ2-2; no reliable D call. The V gene's germline CDR1 is SQVTM and CDR2 ANQGSEA. This CDR3 spans 13 amino acids. Trimming took 2 bases from V and 2 from J, leaving 6 bases between them. The CDR3 nucleotides read TGCAGCGTTGAATTAGGCAACACCGGGGAGCTGTTTTTT. It translates to CSVELGNTGELFF.

The J gene is TRBJ2-7, the V gene TRBV20-1; weak D call: TRBD1 (5 bases). Per germline, CDR1 DFQATT and CDR2 SNEGSKA (reference sequence). The CDR3 sequence is 15 residues long. Deletions cut 0 bases from V and 3 bases from J, with 15 bases between. The CDR3 here is CSARDLRGTHYEQYF. CDR3 nucleotides: TGCAGTGCTAGAGATCTAAGGGGTACCCACTACGAGCAGTACTTC.

The chain joins TRBV7-2 to TRBJ2-5; TRBD2 agrees at 8 bases. The junction had 5 bases not matched to a gene; V was cut back by 1 base and J by 1 base. Per germline, CDR1 SGHTA and CDR2 FQGNSA. The CDR3 runs 16 residues. The CDR3 nucleotides read TGTGCCAGCAGCTTAGAAGGGCTAGCGGGCCAAGAGACCCAGTACTTC. Translation: CASSLEGLAGQETQYF.

This clonotype appeared many times. The genes are TRBV12-3 or TRBV12-4 and TRBJ1-5; 9 bases are a match to TRBD1. The CDR3 is 13 amino acids. The V gene end was trimmed by 6 bases and the J gene end by 9 bases; junction bases not matched to a gene: 6. The CDR3 spells CASRQGAYLPQHF. The CDR3 DNA is TGTGCCAGCAGACAGGGGGCCTATCTGCCCCAGCATTTT.

This clonotype was seen ten or more times. The CDR3 DNA is TGCAGTGCTAGAGACGGGGGGGTTGAGCAGTACTTC. This gives the protein CSARDGGVEQYF. V gene TRBV20-1 combines with J gene TRBJ2-7; TRBD2 agrees at 8 bases. V dropped 0 bases and J dropped 7; count of bases not matched to a gene: 2. Germline assignment: CDR1 DFQATT and CDR2 SNEGSKA (reference sequence). The CDR3 covers 12 residues.

This clonotype was observed a handful of times. This chain joins TRBV4-3 and TRBJ2-7; 8 nucleotides align to TRBD1. The CDR3 length is 15 residues. Trimming removed 5 bases from V and 3 bases from J; junction bases left unmatched: 9. The germline V gene has CDR1 LGHNA and CDR2 YSLEER. The CDR3 nucleotides read TGCGCCAGCAGCTCCCAAGGAGGACAGGGCTACGAGCAGTACTTC. This encodes CASSSQGGQGYEQYF.

This clonotype has just a few counts. The CDR3 DNA reads TGTGCCAGCAGCTTAGTACAGGGTACTGGAAACACCATATATTTT. Its translation is CASSLVQGTGNTIYF. This chain uses TRBV7-9 with TRBJ1-3, with D perhaps matching TRBD1 (6 bases). The CDR3 has 15 amino acids. Trimming took off 1 base at V and 2 bases at J, with 9 bases between the two ends. Germline lookup yields CDR1 SEHNR and CDR2 FQNEAQ (reference sequence).

Turning to this clonotype: A much larger clone lies one base from this, so it may be a read error. The J gene is TRBJ2-7, the V gene TRBV20-1; 7 nucleotides match TRBD1. J lost 2 bases, V lost 5 bases, and 9 bases had no gene match. CDR1 and CDR2 (germline): DFQATT, SNEGSKA (reference sequence). The CDR3 spans 14 residues. In nucleotides, the CDR3 is TGCAGTGCTGAAGGGAACAGGGGAACCTACGAGCAGTACTTC. This translates into CSAEGNRGTYEQYF.

The chain combines TRBV7-2 with TRBJ1-2; D gene unclear. Trimming took off 2 bases at V and 4 bases at J, with 8 bases between the two ends. The CDR3 is 13 residues long. CDR1 and CDR2 from the germline V gene are SGHTA and FQGNSA. The CDR3 DNA is TGTGCCAGCAGCTTACCTGAAGCCTATGGCTACACCTTC. Protein sequence: CASSLPEAYGYTF. Using reference TRBV7-2 and TRBJ1-2 for the parts outside the CDR3, the full variable domain is GAGVSQSPSNKVTEKGKDVELRCDPISGHTALYWYRQSLGQGLEFLIYFQGNSAPDKSGLPSDRFSAERTGGSVSTLTIQRTQQEDSAVYLCASSLPEAYGYTFGSGTRLTVV.

This clonotype was observed a handful of times. The chain couples TRBV5-6 to TRBJ1-6; 11 bases map to TRBD1. V lost 0 bases, J lost 7 bases, and 3 bases stayed unmatched. This CDR3 has 16 residues. Germline CDR1 reads SGHDT; CDR2 reads YYEEEE. DNA of the CDR3: TGTGCCAGCAGCTTGGCCGGGACAGGGGGAAATTCACCCCTCCACTTT. Translation gives CASSLAGTGGNSPLHF.

The rearrangement uses TRBV11-2 and TRBJ2-6; D is uncertain. Germline CDR1 reads SGHAT; CDR2 reads FQNNGV. The CDR3 contains 14 residues. The V end lost 8 bases, the J end lost 4 bases, and 12 bases lay between the germline ends. The CDR3 here is CASEPFDGANVLTF. The CDR3 DNA reads as TGTGCCAGCGAGCCGTTCGACGGGGCCAACGTCCTGACTTTC.

This clonotype has ten or more counts. The CDR3 spells CSATGGMGTGANVLTF. The CDR3 DNA reads as TGCAGTGCAACAGGGGGCATGGGGACTGGGGCCAACGTCCTGACTTTC. The J gene is TRBJ2-6, the V gene TRBV20-1; 9 nucleotides agree with TRBD1. V gave up 6 bases and J gave up 2 bases; unmatched junction bases: 8. This CDR3 is 16 amino acids long. Germline-derived CDR1 and CDR2 are DFQATT and SNEGSKA (reference sequence).

This clonotype has more than one count but fewer than ten. V gene TRBV12-3 or TRBV12-4 combines with J gene TRBJ1-5; the D is unclear. CDR3 length: 12 residues. V lost 7 bases and J 2 bases, leaving 6 bases between the germline ends. CDR3 in amino acids: CASTAGNQPQHF. CDR3 in DNA: TGTGCCAGCACCGCCGGCAATCAGCCCCAGCATTTT.

The table lists this clonotype with many counts. The chain has TRBV7-2 and TRBJ2-3, with a tentative D call TRBD1 (6 bases). Germline lookup yields CDR1 SGHTA and CDR2 FQGNSA. The CDR3 sequence is 15 residues long. V was pared by 4 bases and J by 0 bases, with 11 bases between. In nucleotides, the CDR3 is TGTGCCAGCAGCTCAGGGACACCCAGCACAGATACGCAGTATTTT. It translates to CASSSGTPSTDTQYF.

This clonotype was seen only a few times. CDR3 protein: CASSLGRGGGQETQYF. The CDR3 coding sequence is TGTGCCAGCAGCTTAGGGAGGGGAGGCGGGCAAGAGACCCAGTACTTC. J is TRBJ2-5 and V is TRBV7-2; D may be TRBD2 (6 bases). V was clipped by 1 base and J by 2 bases, with 14 bases between them. The CDR3 extends over 16 amino acids. Germline V gene data show CDR1 as SGHTA and CDR2 as FQGNSA. The whole variable domain, filled in from reference TRBV7-2 and TRBJ2-5, reads GAGVSQSPSNKVTEKGKDVELRCDPISGHTALYWYRQSLGQGLEFLIYFQGNSAPDKSGLPSDRFSAERTGGSVSTLTIQRTQQEDSAVYLCASSLGRGGGQETQYFGPGTRLLVL.

This clonotype was observed many times. The CDR3 loop is CSARDLSGTDTQYF. CDR3 nucleotide sequence: TGCAGTGCTAGAGATCTTTCAGGGACAGATACGCAGTATTTT. The V and J genes are TRBV20-1 and TRBJ2-3, with D maybe TRBD1 (5 bases). With 0 bases removed from V and 3 bases from J, the gap between germline ends came to 10 bases. From germline, CDR1 is DFQATT and CDR2 SNEGSKA (reference sequence). This CDR3 is built from 14 residues.

The chain is built from TRBV5-6 and TRBJ2-5; possibly TRBD1 for D (5 bases). The CDR3 loop spans 12 amino acids. Germline values: CDR1 SGHDT, CDR2 YYEEEE. V lost 6 bases to trimming and J lost 2 bases, with 8 bases between them. The CDR3 region has the DNA TGTGCCAGCACCCGGACACAAGAGACCCAGTACTTC. This codes for CASTRTQETQYF. Supplemented by reference TRBV5-6 and TRBJ2-5, the full variable domain reads DAGVTQSPTHLIKTRGQQVTLRCSPKSGHDTVSWYQQALGQGPQFIFQYYEEEERQRGNFPDRFSGHQFPNYSSELNVNALLLGDSALYLCASTRTQETQYFGPGTRLLVL.

The rearrangement joins TRBV5-1 to TRBJ2-3; D is undetermined. Germline V lookup: CDR1 SGHRS, CDR2 YFSETQ. The CDR3 length is 14 residues. V was shortened by 2 bases and J by 2 bases, with 9 bases between the two germline ends. The CDR3 DNA is TGCGCCAGCAGCTTTGAATGGATCACAGATACGCAGTATTTT. This sequence encodes CASSFEWITDTQYF.

This clonotype occurred many times. CDR3 protein: CASSQRWDRVVDEQFF. CDR3 coding DNA: TGCGCCAGCAGCCAGAGGTGGGACAGGGTGGTCGATGAGCAGTTCTTC. V and J are TRBV4-3 and TRBJ2-1; 9 bases are shared with TRBD1. Germline CDR1 LGHNA, CDR2 YSLEER. V shed 3 bases and J 8 bases; nucleotides not matched to a gene: 11. The CDR3 sequence is 16 residues long.

The chain is built from TRBV12-3 or TRBV12-4 and TRBJ1-1; perhaps TRBD1 as D (6 bases). V lost 2 bases, J lost 5 bases, and 12 bases lay in between. The CDR3 loop spans 14 amino acids. CDR3 sequence (DNA): TGTGCCAGCAGTTTAAGGTCAGGGGTTACTGAAGCTTTCTTT. Amino acids: CASSLRSGVTEAFF.

This clonotype occurred many times. The J gene is TRBJ2-3, the V gene TRBV12-3 or TRBV12-4; no definite D call. With 5 bases removed from V and 0 bases from J, the gap between germline ends came to 12 bases. The CDR3 totals 15 residues. The CDR3 coding sequence is TGTGCCAGCAGTGGCCCCCTATCTAGCACAGATACGCAGTATTTT. This encodes CASSGPLSSTDTQYF.

The rearrangement links TRBV10-3 to TRBJ1-1; D gene unclear. Germline V gives CDR1 ENHRY, CDR2 SYGVKD. V lost 8 bases and J lost 1, with 14 bases in between. This CDR3 has 14 amino acids. CDR3 nucleotide sequence: TGTGCCATCGAGAACCCGGGCGGGAACACTGAAGCTTTCTTT. Translating gives CAIENPGGNTEAFF.

The gene calls are TRBV27 and TRBJ2-7, with 11 nucleotides matching TRBD1. The CDR3 contains 15 residues. Germline CDR1 reads MNHEY; CDR2 reads SMNVEV (reference sequence). V lost 5 bases to trimming and J lost 4 bases; unmatched junction nucleotides: 7. In DNA, the CDR3 is TGTGCCAGCAGTCTTAGAGGACAGGGGGCGTACGAGCAGTACTTC. As protein: CASSLRGQGAYEQYF.

This clonotype was seen many times. The V gene is TRBV5-1, the J gene TRBJ1-2, with D possibly TRBD1 on 6 matching bases. CDR3 length: 14 amino acids. Trimming took off 4 bases at V and 0 bases at J, with 10 bases between the two ends. CDR1 is SGHRS, CDR2 YFSETQ, per germline. Here the CDR3 reads CASSPGTSNYGYTF. The CDR3 DNA follows: TGCGCCAGCAGCCCCGGGACATCTAACTATGGCTACACCTTC.

This clonotype was counted at least ten times. The chain has TRBV4-2 and TRBJ2-2; D possibly corresponds to TRBD2 (6 bases). Germline CDR1 and CDR2: LGHNA and YNFKEQ. The V end lost 1 base, the J end lost 4 bases, and 13 bases lay between the germline ends. This CDR3 is built from 16 residues. Here the CDR3 DNA reads TGTGCCAGCAGCCAAGGTCAAGGGAGGTCCACCGGGGAGCTGTTTTTT. It codes for CASSQGQGRSTGELFF.